This entry features one T cell receptor beta chain sequence. One end of the junction varies from germline; a read error may be responsible. Next came a second PCR, run for 7 to 11 cycles, which used a sample-barcoded 5' primer along with a J-beta primer mix. In TCRdb, the 5' RACE reads were re-called with MiXCR into one record per CDR3 protein. The sample lists approximately 2,000,000 distinct CDR3 sequences; 35% to 50% were seen once. The data are from a study of blood T cells in healthy people across ages. Overall study: Template switching recovered approximately one barcoded beta molecule for every two T cells.

Donors each provided 8 to 10 milliliters of peripheral blood. CDR3 length: 16 amino acids. The germline V gene encodes CDR1 SGDLS and CDR2 YYNGEE. The sequencing input was blood. The TCR originated in a human donor in good health. The chain uses TRBV9 and TRBJ1-2, with 8 positions matching TRBD1. Here the CDR3 reads CASSDPGGPTNCGYTF. The CDR3 coding sequence is TGTGCCAGCAGCGATCCAGGGGGCCCTACTAACTGTGGCTACACCTTC.